This T cell receptor beta chain was recorded in a study of cytomegalovirus exposure and HLA in healthy donors. This CDR3 spans 15 amino acids. Trimming took 7 bases from V and 10 from J, leaving 24 bases between them. The germline V gene encodes CDR1 MNHEY and CDR2 SMNVEV (reference sequence). In the PCR, 60 Vbeta and 13 Jbeta primers were used. The protocol was immunoSEQ multiplex PCR, while the TCRdb copy is restricted to in-frame clones and leaves out a portion. Among 150,000 to 170,000 clones listed, roughly 83% were seen once. The V and J genes are TRBV27 and TRBJ2-3; D is uncertain. The source is a man aged 30-40 years in good health and CMV-seropositive. Input material: PBMCs. CDR3 sequence (DNA): TGTGCCAGCACCCTCAAGGAAGACAATCGCCAGGCGCAGTATTTT. This sequence encodes CASTLKEDNRQAQYF.